This TCR beta chain was sequenced for a study of cytomegalovirus exposure and HLA in healthy donors. Separate from the roughly 700-subject first cohort was the approximately 130-subject validation cohort, to which the donors belonged. This clone appeared a few times. Antigen specificity is unknown. The data were produced by immunoSEQ multiplex PCR, yet TCRdb's version contains in-frame clones alone and is incomplete. Of under 200,000 clones detected, around 88% appear once; the ten largest clones hold 2% to 2.5%. Study-wide findings and caveats: The authors listed 150 to 200 TCR beta chains as cytomegalovirus-associated. Within the approximately 110 validation repertoires, first-cohort TCR clusters tended to co-occur, according to a later analysis. High sensitivity and specificity were reportedly achieved when the classifier diagnosed cytomegalovirus status.

V was trimmed by 0 bases and J by 7 bases, leaving 13 bases between them. This CDR3 comprises 14 residues. Germline V gene lookup returns CDR1 SGHRS and CDR2 YFSETQ. The sequence came from a woman between 18 and 29 years old in good health and CMV-seronegative. The chain employs TRBV5-1 and TRBJ1-2; D may be TRBD1 (5 bases). The sequencing input was PBMCs. Written as DNA, the CDR3 is TGCGCCAGCAGCTTGGATGGCGTCGGGGGTGGCTACACCTTC. Its translation is CASSLDGVGGGYTF.